Listed below are T cell receptor beta chains from one sample, sequenced in a study of blood T cell repertoires in COVID-19. The data were produced by immunoSEQ multiplex PCR, yet TCRdb's version contains in-frame clones alone and is incomplete. The profile shows around 250,000 clones, 89% of them singletons. Sequences were obtained from peripheral blood. The receptors originated from a woman in her forties who had recovered from COVID-19. The CDR3 runs from the conserved cysteine through the conserved F or W. Fields, in order: clone size, J gene, V gene, D gene, CDR3 protein, CDR3 DNA. A D gene is named only where the DNA matches it firmly. Rows may omit the clone size; those that give it use once, few, many or a size class.

clone size: .; J gene: TRBJ2-5; V gene: TRBV7-8; D gene: .; CDR3 protein: CASSLGTRETQYF; CDR3 DNA: TGTGCCAGCAGCTTAGGGACAAGAGAGACCCAGTACTTC
clone size: .; J gene: TRBJ2-1; V gene: TRBV18; D gene: .; CDR3 protein: CASSSTSYNEQFF; CDR3 DNA: TGTGCCAGCTCATCGACTAGTTACAATGAGCAGTTCTTC
clone size: .; J gene: TRBJ1-3; V gene: TRBV7-9; D gene: .; CDR3 protein: CASSLLRDTGNTIYF; CDR3 DNA: TGTGCCAGCAGCTTACTCCGGGACACTGGAAACACCATATATTTT
clone size: .; J gene: TRBJ2-5; V gene: TRBV6-5; D gene: .; CDR3 protein: CASRLAGSETQYF; CDR3 DNA: TGTGCCAGCCGCCTCGCGGGGTCAGAGACCCAGTACTTC
clone size: .; J gene: TRBJ2-7; V gene: TRBV13; D gene: .; CDR3 protein: CASSLDRAAYEQYF; CDR3 DNA: TGTGCCAGCAGCTTAGACAGGGCGGCCTACGAGCAGTACTTC
clone size: few; J gene: TRBJ2-2; V gene: TRBV19; D gene: TRBD2; CDR3 protein: CASKVSGGSNTGELFF; CDR3 DNA: TGTGCCAGTAAAGTTAGCGGGGGTTCGAACACCGGGGAGCTGTTTTTT
clone size: .; J gene: TRBJ2-7; V gene: TRBV9; D gene: TRBD2; CDR3 protein: CASSVGVSGGEQYF; CDR3 DNA: TGTGCCAGCAGCGTAGGCGTTAGCGGGGGGGAGCAGTACTTC
clone size: few; J gene: TRBJ2-7; V gene: TRBV2; D gene: TRBD1; CDR3 protein: CASIGTGKPDEQYF; CDR3 DNA: TGTGCCAGCATCGGGACAGGGAAACCGGACGAGCAGTACTTC
clone size: once; J gene: TRBJ1-2; V gene: TRBV30; D gene: TRBD1; CDR3 protein: CAVWTGINYGYTF; CDR3 DNA: TGTGCCGTCTGGACAGGGATTAACTATGGCTACACCTTC
clone size: .; J gene: TRBJ2-1; V gene: TRBV30; D gene: TRBD2; CDR3 protein: CAWRASGHNEQFF; CDR3 DNA: TGTGCCTGGAGGGCTAGCGGACACAATGAGCAGTTCTTC
clone size: once; J gene: TRBJ2-7; V gene: TRBV20-1; D gene: TRBD2; CDR3 protein: CSASGAGRAYEQYF; CDR3 DNA: TGCAGTGCTAGTGGCGCCGGGAGGGCCTACGAGCAGTACTTC
clone size: .; J gene: TRBJ2-1; V gene: TRBV7-8; D gene: .; CDR3 protein: CASSSRVKNEQFF; CDR3 DNA: TGTGCCAGCAGCTCCAGGGTTAAGAATGAGCAGTTCTTC
clone size: .; J gene: TRBJ2-2; V gene: TRBV3-1/TRBV3-2; D gene: TRBD1; CDR3 protein: CASSQDGTGHPGELFF; CDR3 DNA: TGTGCCAGCAGCCAAGATGGGACAGGGCATCCCGGGGAGCTGTTTTTT
clone size: .; J gene: TRBJ2-7; V gene: TRBV27; D gene: TRBD1; CDR3 protein: CASSPDRGKSYEQYF; CDR3 DNA: TGTGCCAGCAGTCCCGACAGGGGGAAGTCCTACGAGCAGTACTTC
clone size: .; J gene: TRBJ2-1; V gene: TRBV4-1; D gene: .; CDR3 protein: CASSQASLDEQFF; CDR3 DNA: TGCGCCAGCAGCCAGGCTAGTCTGGATGAGCAGTTCTTC
clone size: once; J gene: TRBJ2-7; V gene: TRBV7-6; D gene: TRBD1; CDR3 protein: CASSPTWTGGDEQYF; CDR3 DNA: TGTGCCAGCAGTCCTACCTGGACAGGGGGAGACGAGCAGTACTTC
clone size: .; J gene: TRBJ2-5; V gene: TRBV19; D gene: TRBD1; CDR3 protein: CASRNRQGSQETQYF; CDR3 DNA: TGTGCCAGTAGAAACAGACAGGGTTCCCAAGAGACCCAGTACTTC
clone size: .; J gene: TRBJ1-2; V gene: TRBV30; D gene: TRBD1; CDR3 protein: CAWSSGTGDGYTF; CDR3 DNA: TGTGCCTGGAGTTCCGGGACAGGGGATGGCTACACCTTC
clone size: .; J gene: TRBJ1-2; V gene: TRBV28; D gene: TRBD1; CDR3 protein: CASSPRQGRYGYTF; CDR3 DNA: TGTGCCAGCAGCCCCCGACAGGGGCGCTATGGCTACACCTTC
clone size: .; J gene: TRBJ2-3; V gene: TRBV19; D gene: .; CDR3 protein: CASSIDREGTQYF; CDR3 DNA: TGTGCCAGTAGTATAGATCGGGAAGGTACGCAGTATTTT